One and the same sample provided the 22 T cell receptor beta chains below, sequenced in a study of blood T cell repertoires in COVID-19. Assay used: immunoSEQ multiplex PCR; TCRdb lists only in-frame clones, some missing. The data hold around 89,000 clones, with more than 70% observed a single time. The sample comprised peripheral blood. These receptors were collected from a man in his sixties with acute or convalescent COVID-19.

This clone was seen a few times. This rearrangement joins TRBV3-1 (or the pseudogene TRBV3-2) to TRBJ2-7; 9 bases match TRBD2. Germline loops: CDR1 LGHDT, CDR2 YNNKEL (reference sequence). V lost 0 bases, J lost 4 bases, and 10 bases stayed unmatched. The CDR3 totals 17 residues. The DNA of the CDR3 is TGTGCCAGCAGCCAAGATCTCCTAGCGGGACCCCATTACGAGCAGTACTTC. Protein product: CASSQDLLAGPHYEQYF.

The chain joins TRBV10-2 to TRBJ1-1, with 7 bases aligning to TRBD1. This CDR3 contains 14 residues. J gave up 4 bases and V 0 bases, and 2 bases lay outside the gene matches. The V gene's germline CDR1 is WSHSY and CDR2 SAAADI. CDR3 sequence (DNA): TGCGCCAGCAGTGAGTCAGGGGGCATCACTGAAGCTTTCTTT. Protein: CASSESGGITEAFF.

V usage is TRBV27 and J usage is TRBJ1-3; TRBD1 is a possible D gene (6 bases). This CDR3 has 14 amino acids. Germline values: CDR1 MNHEY, CDR2 SMNVEV (reference sequence). Between the trimmed V and J ends, which lost 8 bases and 1 base, there was a span of 12 bases. The CDR3 reads CASHATGSGNTIYF. In DNA form, the CDR3 reads TGTGCCAGCCACGCAACAGGGTCTGGAAACACCATATATTTT.

The count of this clone is one. The chain uses TRBV29-1 and TRBJ2-7; the match to TRBD1 covers 9 bases. The CDR3 covers 13 residues. Germline V gene lookup returns CDR1 SQVTM and CDR2 ANQGSEA. With V trimmed by 3 bases and J by 4 bases, 4 bases remained unmatched. For the CDR3, the DNA is TGCAGCGTTGATGGGACAGGGTCGTACGAGCAGTACTTC. Translation: CSVDGTGSYEQYF.

The chain carries TRBV14 and TRBJ2-2; TRBD1 agrees at 8 bases. Germline CDR1 and CDR2: SGHDN and FVKESK. Trimming took 2 bases from V and 3 from J; bases not matched to a gene: 2. The CDR3 consists of 15 residues. CDR3 sequence (DNA): TGTGCCAGCAGCCAAACGACAGGGGACACCGGGGAGCTGTTTTTT. Protein: CASSQTTGDTGELFF.

V gene TRBV5-1 combines with J gene TRBJ2-7; a weak D match, TRBD1 (5 bases). Trimming took 0 bases from V and 10 from J, leaving 11 bases between them. This CDR3 is built from 12 residues. CDR1 is SGHRS and CDR2 is YFSETQ in the germline V gene. In DNA, the CDR3 is TGCGCCAGCAGCTTGGGCACAGGAGAACAGTACTTC. This gives the protein CASSLGTGEQYF.

The chain links TRBV5-4 to TRBJ1-2; 9 positions agree with TRBD1. Germline V CDR1 and CDR2: SGHNT, YYREEE (reference sequence). Losses at the gene ends were 5 bases for V and 5 bases for J; bases not matched to a gene: 10. The CDR3 consists of 15 residues. Written as DNA, the CDR3 is TGTGCCAGCAGTAACCCCGGGACAGGGATATATGGCTACACCTTC. The encoded protein is CASSNPGTGIYGYTF.

CDR3 sequence (DNA): TGTGCCAGCAGCTTGATTCAGGGGACTGAAGCTTTCTTT. This encodes CASSLIQGTEAFF. The chain employs TRBV5-6 and TRBJ1-1; maybe TRBD1 (6 bases). This CDR3 is built from 13 residues. V was shortened by 1 base and J by 5 bases, with 9 bases between the two germline ends. Germline-derived CDR1 and CDR2 are SGHDT and YYEEEE.

The rearrangement links TRBV7-8 to TRBJ2-5; 7 bases are shared with TRBD2. Per the germline V gene, CDR1 is SGHVS and CDR2 is FQNEAQ. With V trimmed by 2 bases and J by 6 bases, 9 bases remained unmatched. There are 15 residues in the CDR3. The CDR3 spells CASSLYGGSSKTQYF. The DNA for the CDR3 is TGTGCCAGCAGCTTATATGGCGGGAGTTCGAAGACCCAGTACTTC.

The chain uses TRBV6-5 and TRBJ2-7, with 11 bases fitting TRBD2. The CDR3 is made up of 14 amino acids. CDR1 is MNHEY and CDR2 is SVGAGI in the germline V gene. Trimming at V came to 7 bases and at J to 5 bases, leaving 7 bases not matched to a gene. Here the CDR3 reads CASKLAGGGDEQYF. CDR3 in DNA: TGTGCCAGCAAGCTAGCGGGAGGAGGCGACGAGCAGTACTTC.

V is TRBV9 and J is TRBJ2-1; 8 positions agree with TRBD2. V lost 7 bases to trimming and J lost 6 bases; unmatched junction nucleotides: 15. The germline V gene encodes CDR1 SGDLS and CDR2 YYNGEE. The CDR3 loop spans 16 amino acids. CDR3 amino acids: CASGSGGLSTGNEQFF. As DNA, the CDR3 is TGTGCCAGCGGGTCGGGAGGGCTGTCGACGGGCAATGAGCAGTTCTTC.

V and J are TRBV15 and TRBJ1-2; D is uncertain. Germline CDR1 reads LNHNV; CDR2 reads YYDKDF (reference sequence). V was clipped by 8 bases and J by 7 bases, with 23 bases between them. CDR3 length: 15 amino acids. The CDR3, as DNA: TGTGCCACCTACGCCCCCAACGGCCAAAGAGGTGGCTACACCTTC. Translating gives CATYAPNGQRGGYTF.

V usage is TRBV28 and J usage is TRBJ1-2, with 8 bases that match TRBD1. This CDR3 contains 14 residues. CDR1 and CDR2 from the germline V gene are MDHEN and SYDVKM. The J segment lost 6 bases and the V segment lost 6 bases, leaving 9 bases of the junction unmatched. CDR3 coding DNA: TGTGCCAGCAGACTGGACAGGGAGGTTCATGGCTACACCTTC. It codes for CASRLDREVHGYTF.

This clone was seen only a few times. The chain joins TRBV10-1 to TRBJ1-3, with 8 bases lining up with TRBD1. The germline gives CDR1 WNHNN, CDR2 SYGVQD (reference sequence). This CDR3 is built from 16 residues. The trim removed 5 bases at V and 3 bases at J, leaving 9 bases unmatched. This chain's CDR3 is CASSPGTGPGGNTIYF. In DNA, the CDR3 is TGCGCCAGCAGTCCCGGGACAGGTCCAGGTGGAAACACCATATATTTT.

The chain couples TRBV4-2 to TRBJ2-3, with TRBD2 matching over 8 bases. The junction had 10 bases not matched to a gene; V was cut back by 2 bases and J by 0 bases. Germline V gene lookup returns CDR1 LGHNA and CDR2 YNFKEQ. The CDR3 length is 18 residues. In DNA form, the CDR3 reads TGTGCCAGCAGCCAATCCCGGTTCGGGGGGGGAAGCACAGATACGCAGTATTTT. As protein: CASSQSRFGGGSTDTQYF.

The chain uses TRBV5-8 and TRBJ2-3; no clear D. This CDR3 is 13 amino acids long. The V gene's germline CDR1 is SGHTS and CDR2 YDEGEE. With 3 bases removed from V and 2 bases from J, the gap between germline ends came to 7 bases. The CDR3: CASSSYNTDTQYF. In nucleotides, the CDR3 is TGTGCCAGCAGCTCGTACAACACAGATACGCAGTATTTT.

The chain recombines TRBV14 with TRBJ2-7; the D is unclear. V was trimmed by 0 bases and J by 6 bases, leaving 6 bases between them. Germline values: CDR1 SGHDN, CDR2 FVKESK. The CDR3 runs 12 residues. The CDR3 sequence is CASSQDKSEQYF. The DNA of the CDR3 is TGTGCCAGCAGCCAAGATAAATCCGAGCAGTACTTC.

The V call is TRBV5-4, the J call TRBJ1-5; maybe TRBD1 (6 bases). Germline loops: CDR1 SGHNT, CDR2 YYREEE (reference sequence). The CDR3 contains 13 residues. Trimming pared 4 bases from V and 4 bases from J, leaving 9 bases between. The CDR3, as DNA: TGTGCCAGCAGCCTGCAGGGGAATCAGCCCCAGCATTTT. Translated: CASSLQGNQPQHF.

The gene calls are TRBV5-6 and TRBJ1-2; a weak D match, TRBD1 (5 bases). The germline V and J ends were trimmed by 4 bases and 5 bases, with 12 bases remaining between them. This CDR3 region has 13 residues. The germline CDR1 and CDR2 sequences are SGHDT and YYEEEE. CDR3 loop: CASSPGRVYGYTF. In DNA, the CDR3 is TGTGCCAGCAGCCCAGGGAGGGTATATGGCTACACCTTC.

This clone was detected a few times. This CDR3 is also generated by other DNA sequences in the sample. The chain combines TRBV5-6 with TRBJ1-1, with D unclear. The CDR3 has 11 residues. Trimming removed 4 bases from V and 2 bases from J, with 3 bases in between. Germline lookup yields CDR1 SGHDT and CDR2 YYEEEE. The CDR3: CASSRNTEAFF. The DNA for the CDR3 is TGTGCCAGCAGCCGTAACACTGAAGCTTTCTTT. The complete variable domain, with remaining parts taken from reference TRBV5-6 and TRBJ1-1, reads DAGVTQSPTHLIKTRGQQVTLRCSPKSGHDTVSWYQQALGQGPQFIFQYYEEEERQRGNFPDRFSGHQFPNYSSELNVNALLLGDSALYLCASSRNTEAFFGQGTRLTVV.

The chain has TRBV6-4 and TRBJ1-6; D is uncertain. V lost 0 bases and J lost 9, with 9 bases in between. The V gene's germline CDR1 is MRHNA and CDR2 SNTAGT. The CDR3 totals 14 residues. The CDR3, as DNA: TGTGCCAGCAGTGACTCGAGTCGGGGTTCACCCCTCCACTTT. Translation gives CASSDSSRGSPLHF.

The chain couples TRBV6-1 to TRBJ2-7; D might be TRBD1 (6 bases). This CDR3 spans 16 amino acids. V lost 2 bases and J lost 7, with 21 bases in between. CDR1 MNHNS and CDR2 SASEGT come from the germline V gene. The CDR3 spells CASSELGQGTFREQYF. CDR3 sequence (DNA): TGTGCCAGCAGTGAATTAGGCCAGGGGACGTTTCGGGAGCAGTACTTC.